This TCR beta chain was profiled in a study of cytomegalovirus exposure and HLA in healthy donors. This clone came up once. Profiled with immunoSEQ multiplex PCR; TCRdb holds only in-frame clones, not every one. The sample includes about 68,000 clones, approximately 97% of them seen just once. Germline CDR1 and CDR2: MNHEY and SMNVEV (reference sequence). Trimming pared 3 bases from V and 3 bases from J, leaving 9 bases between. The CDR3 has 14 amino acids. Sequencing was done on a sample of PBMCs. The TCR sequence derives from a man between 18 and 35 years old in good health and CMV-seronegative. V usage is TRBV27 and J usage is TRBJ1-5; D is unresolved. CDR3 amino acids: CASSFSGINQPQHF. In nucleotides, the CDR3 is TGTGCCAGCAGTTTTTCGGGGATCAATCAGCCCCAGCATTTT.